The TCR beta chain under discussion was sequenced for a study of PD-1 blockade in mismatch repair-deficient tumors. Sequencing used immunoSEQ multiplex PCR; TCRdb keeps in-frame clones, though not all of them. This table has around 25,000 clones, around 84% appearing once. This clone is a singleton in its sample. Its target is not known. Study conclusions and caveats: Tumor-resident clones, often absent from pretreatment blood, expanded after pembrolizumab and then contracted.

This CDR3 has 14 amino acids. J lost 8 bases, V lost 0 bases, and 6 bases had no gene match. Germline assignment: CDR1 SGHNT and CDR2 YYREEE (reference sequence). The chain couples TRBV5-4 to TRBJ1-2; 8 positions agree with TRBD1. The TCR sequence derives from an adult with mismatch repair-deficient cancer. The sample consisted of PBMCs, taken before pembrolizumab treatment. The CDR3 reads CASSLDRGIVGYTF. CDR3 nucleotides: TGTGCCAGCAGCTTGGACAGGGGGATAGTCGGCTACACCTTC.